This T cell receptor (beta chain) came from a study of shared clonotypes between healthy human individuals (dated by TCRdb to about 2020). Background for the entire study: The cohort comprised a couple of women and a few men aged 18 to 49 years. For each donor, three plates each were used for CD4 naive and CD4 memory, two plates were used for CD8 naive, and one plate was used for CD8 memory. Blood TCR repertoires of five healthy adults were deeply sequenced to estimate repertoire size and the extent of clonotype sharing between individuals. To increase sequencing depth and limit assay-specific biases, different laboratories used diverse techniques to prepare libraries and sequence TCR repertoires. Each donor's leukapheresis produced roughly between about 0.8 and 8.9 billion PBMCs.

In regard to this clone: Its antigen remains unidentified. Base qualities are not at hand, and no much larger clone is one base apart.

General findings and caveats noted by the study authors: Even with the large sequencing depth, rarefaction of the sorted-subset datasets indicated that sequencing was incomplete. Sampling was restricted to blood, and TCR repertoires in tissues likely differ from the TCR repertoires found in blood. Estimated clonotype richness was generally larger for naive than for memory subsets. About 5% of naive CD4, 3.5% of naive CD8, approximately 2.2% of memory CD4, and around 0.4% of memory CD8 clonotypes were shared across a few donors. Because the study included a small number of donors, the genetic and exposure-history diversity represented was limited. Compared with non-shared clonotypes, the clonotypes found in all four sorted-subset donors had higher generation probabilities. Pairwise subsampling led to the expectation that sequencing depth would affect the degree of clonotype sharing among donors.

Healthy HIV-negative adults with no recently reported acute infections or vaccinations were included as donors. Every donor was a Caucasian adult living in Nashville, Tennessee, USA. CD4+ T cells were enriched by magnetic negative selection; naive cells were then positively selected on CD45RA, and the negative fraction formed the memory subset. Blood was obtained by leukapheresis, after which PBMCs were separated by Ficoll-Histopaque density gradient centrifugation and cryopreserved in liquid nitrogen vapor phase. Analytical flow cytometry was used to check the purity and quantity of every magnetically sorted T cell population. Each sorted fraction had its genomic DNA isolated and then quantified by UV absorbance on a Nanodrop 2000c. Using the deep immunoSEQ assay, TCR CDR3 regions were amplified from genomic DNA by multiplex PCR. Extracted genomic DNA from each cell subset was spread evenly across all wells of several immunoSEQ 96-well plates, with each plate serving as a replicate. For sorted subsets, each replicate PCR was loaded with about 0.2 ug genomic DNA, equivalent to about 30,000 T cell genomes. Purified libraries were quantified with a Qubit 3.0 fluorometer, sized on a Bioanalyzer 2100, and re-quantified with the KAPA Library Quantification kit. Every immunoSEQ 96-well plate was sequenced on a separate single-read 150-cycle Illumina NextSeq 550 flow cell. The authors' pipeline ran thus. Because only junctional sequences without quality scores were contained in the immunoSEQ output, filtering matching that applied to full-length reads could not be performed. To assign V/J genes and CDR3, sequences were annotated using PyIR, a Python wrapper for IgBLAST v1.9, with IMGT germline references. Reads with weak V/J assignments (E-value above 1e-6), missing CDR3, stop codons, out-of-frame junctions, or ambiguous translated residues were removed. V3J clonotypes were defined by identical inferred V gene, J gene, and CDR3 amino acid sequence. To compute the percentage overlap between repertoires, the number of shared unique clonotypes was divided by the size of the smaller repertoire. Three approaches were used to assess repertoire richness: RTK rarefaction, the Chao1 estimator, and Recon v2.1 estimates of unobserved clonotypes. For all TCRbeta clonotypes obtained by the gDNA method from a handful of donors, generation probabilities were computed with OLGA. TCRdb took over this immuneACCESS table, retaining in-frame rearrangements with V and J assigned. Such tables are incomplete; in checked studies, under half of the missing clones stem from an unresolved V gene, and the remainder is unexplained. That table gives V, J and clone size, and the DNA gave D and trimming. This sample gives approximately 340,000 clones in total; about 73% of them show up just once. About 10% of the sample rests with the top ten.

CDR1 and CDR2 (MDHEN, SYDVKM) derive from the germline V gene. Cut back by 7 bases and 5 bases, the V and J ends lie 15 bases apart. The CDR3, from cysteine to phenylalanine, totals 14 residues. Kept here is only the CDR3 DNA, which spans 42 bases and is read in frame from base 1. Material for sequencing was memory CD4+ T cells sorted from blood. Interpreted using the paper, the cell subset or site label stands for: CD45RA-negative fraction. The clonotype originates from a man aged 25-45 years in good health. The chain joins TRBV28 to TRBJ1-5; a tentative D call is TRBD1 (5 bases match). The bases are TGTGCCAGCACACGGGGGGGGTTCTATCAGCCCCAGCATTTT. It encodes CASTRGGFYQPQHF.